These 9 T cell receptor beta chains were all obtained from the same sample, sequenced in a study of beta chain features in type 1 diabetes. The study reverse transcribed the entire isolated RNA, so it sequenced expressed TCRB transcripts. Libraries were prepared by immunoSEQ multiplex PCR; TCRdb keeps only in-frame clonotypes and omits some of them. Here the sample spans around 13,000 clones, 35% to 55% being singletons. Sequencing was carried out using stem cell memory CD4+ T cells from blood. These receptors came from a man younger than 35 in good health.

V usage is TRBV7-2 and J usage is TRBJ1-4; D remains unclear. The CDR3 contains 12 residues. Germline CDR1 is SGHTA and CDR2 is FQGNSA. The ends were cut back, 3 bases at V and 4 bases at J, with 3 bases in the middle. The CDR3 region has the DNA TGTGCCAGCAGCTTTTATAATGAAAAACTGTTTTTT. This codes for CASSFYNEKLFF.

The chain uses TRBV5-1 and TRBJ2-3; TRBD2 agrees at 11 bases. The CDR3 is made up of 15 amino acids. Germline lookup yields CDR1 SGHRS and CDR2 YFSETQ. The junction had 11 bases not matched to a gene; V was cut back by 7 bases and J by 7 bases. In nucleotides, the CDR3 is TGCGCCAGCGCGCTTAGCGGGGGGGCCCCAAATACGCAGTATTTT. Amino acids: CASALSGGAPNTQYF.

The chain recombines TRBV28 with TRBJ1-2; D gene unclear. Trimming removed 6 bases at V and 7 bases at J, with 21 bases between. Germline CDR1 is MDHEN and CDR2 is SYDVKM. The length of the CDR3 is 15 residues. The CDR3 region has the DNA TGTGCCAGCAGCAATGACGTGGGGAGTCATTTTGGCTACACCTTC. The encoded protein is CASSNDVGSHFGYTF.

This rearrangement joins TRBV4-3 to TRBJ2-1, with D perhaps TRBD1 (6 bases). CDR1 is LGHNA, CDR2 YSLEER, per germline. CDR3 length equals 15 residues. Deletions cut 4 bases from V and 0 bases from J, with 10 bases between. The CDR3 sequence: CASSPTGSSYNEQFF. The CDR3 DNA sequence: TGCGCCAGCAGCCCGACAGGAAGCTCCTACAATGAGCAGTTCTTC.

The chain has TRBV6-5 and TRBJ1-3, with 7 bases lining up with TRBD1. Germline V gene data show CDR1 as MNHEY and CDR2 as SVGAGI. Trimming took 7 bases from V and 3 from J; bases not matched to a gene: 3. The CDR3 loop spans 13 amino acids. The CDR3, as DNA: TGTGCCAGCAAAGGACAGGTTGGAAACACCATATATTTT. Its translation: CASKGQVGNTIYF.

The genes are TRBV10-3 and TRBJ2-3; possible D gene TRBD2, 5 bases. The CDR3 spans 15 residues. V was cut by 8 bases and J by 6 bases, with 21 bases left in between. Germline V gene sequence: CDR1 ENHRY, CDR2 SYGVKD. The CDR3 DNA reads as TGTGCCATCGGAACTCTCGGCGGGCCTCAGGATACGCAGTATTTT. Translated: CAIGTLGGPQDTQYF.

This rearrangement joins TRBV7-2 to TRBJ2-1, with 8 bases fitting TRBD1. V shed 4 bases, J shed 5 bases, and the junction held 4 bases outside the gene matches. CDR1 and CDR2 (germline): SGHTA, FQGNSA. The CDR3 has 14 amino acids. The CDR3 sequence: CASSSTGANNEQFF. CDR3 DNA sequence: TGTGCCAGCAGCTCGACAGGGGCAAACAATGAGCAGTTCTTC. Together with reference TRBV7-2 and TRBJ2-1, the CDR3 gives the full variable domain: GAGVSQSPSNKVTEKGKDVELRCDPISGHTALYWYRQSLGQGLEFLIYFQGNSAPDKSGLPSDRFSAERTGGSVSTLTIQRTQQEDSAVYLCASSSTGANNEQFFGPGTRLTVL.

CDR3: CASSDGGGWETQYF. DNA of the CDR3: TGTGCCAGCAGTGACGGGGGGGGCTGGGAGACCCAGTACTTC. The chain employs TRBV2 and TRBJ2-5; 8 positions match TRBD2. J gave up 5 bases and V 3 bases, and 5 bases lay outside the gene matches. Looked up from germline, CDR1 is SNHLY and CDR2 is FYNNEI. The CDR3 contains 14 residues.

The chain is built from TRBV2 and TRBJ2-1; 9 bases fit TRBD2. V lost 4 bases to trimming and J lost 4 bases; unmatched junction nucleotides: 5. The CDR3 spans 15 residues. Germline CDR1 reads SNHLY; CDR2 reads FYNNEI. The CDR3 DNA reads as TGTGCCAGCAGTGTGGCTAGCGGGGCTTACAATGAGCAGTTCTTC. This translates into CASSVASGAYNEQFF.